This entry is about one T cell receptor (beta chain). A few counts support this clone. No base-level quality is on record; no much larger clone is a single base apart. The data are from a study of T cells in tuberculosis (dated by TCRdb to between 2017 and 2018). Background on the whole study: To characterize T cells specific for the mycobacterial lipid antigen glucose monomycolate (GMM), the study used CD1B tetramers together with high-throughput TCR immunosequencing.

TCR-alpha and TCR-beta chains were sequenced unpaired, so chain pairing information was not available. TCR libraries were generated with the immunoSEQ multiplex PCR assay, using TCR-beta and/or TCR-alpha/delta assays for each sample. The Illumina high-throughput platform was used to sequence the amplified TCR libraries. On the authors' methods: Clustering and dimensionality reduction relied on pairwise TCRdist distances among GMM-specific receptors from T cells that were either sorted ex vivo or expanded in vitro. Sequence motifs defined by gene usage and CDR3 content were tested for enrichment in tetramer-positive versus tetramer-negative populations. Sourced from immuneACCESS, this table was stored by TCRdb with only in-frame sequences that have V and J called. A share of the clones is absent; for the studies checked, an unresolved V gene accounts for under half, and the remainder has no known explanation. D and trimming come from the DNA, and the V and J calls and clone size come from that table. This sample comprises approximately 58,000 clones, 88% of them detected only once. 21% of the sample is held by the ten biggest clonotypes.

Thawed, overnight-rested PBMC were stained with GMM-loaded CD1B tetramer, a Live/Dead dye and anti-CD3, then sorted on a FACS Aria II. CD1B tetramers were loaded with C32 glucose monomycolate purified from Rhodococcus equi. PBMC used for tetramer sorting had been depleted of CD14-expressing monocytes for a separate study before cryopreservation. From each donor, roughly 91,000 tetramer-negative cells were also sorted and analyzed side by side with the tetramer-positive cells. Antigen-specific T cells were sorted from several healthy South African adults using GMM-loaded CD1B tetramers. Trimming removed 5 bases from V and 3 bases from J; the gene matches leave 3 bases unexplained. The CDR1 and CDR2 encoded by the germline V gene (reference sequence) are SEHNR and FQNEAQ. The CDR3 contains 13 residues, cysteine and phenylalanine counted. The CDR3 DNA has 39 bases and is translated from base 1. The investigation overall reported the following: The stringent sort gate may have missed T cells binding the CD1B-GMM tetramer with low affinity.

The clonotype comes from an adult woman with latent tuberculosis. The rearrangement combines TRBV7-9 with TRBJ1-2; 7 bases in the middle match TRBD1. The sample taken for sequencing was CD1b-GMM tetramer-negative cells sorted from PBMCs. The sample's cell subset or site label, decoded: T cells not binding CD1B-GMM tetramer, sorted from same donor. The CDR3: CASSPGTDYGYTF. The nucleotide sequence reads as follows: TGTGCCAGCAGCCCCGGGACAGACTATGGCTACACCTTC.